This T cell receptor beta chain originates from a study of CD8+ T cells in alopecia areata. Study background: Severity scores in treated patients reflected the percentage of scalp affected.

Germline V gene data show CDR1 as SEHNR and CDR2 as FQNEAQ (reference sequence). This CDR3 region has 13 residues. V was pared by 3 bases and J by 6 bases, with 12 bases between. The authors extracted RNA and reverse transcribed it into cDNA as the sequencing template. Repertoires were generated with immunoSEQ multiplex PCR, while TCRdb's copy carries only in-frame clones and drops some. The repertoire holds 150,000 to 200,000 clones, roughly 61% seen once, with around 12% in the top ten. Treatment defined: oral pan-JAK inhibitor, 5-10 mg twice daily. The study team obtained lesional scalp punch biopsies and peripheral blood from alopecia areata patients. It was from PBMCs that CD4+ and CD8+ T cells were sorted.

The source is a human donor with alopecia areata. The gene calls are TRBV7-9 and TRBJ2-7; the D is unclear. Sequenced material: CD8+ T cells sorted from blood, taken at week 24, from a patient treated with tofacitinib. The DNA for the CDR3 is TGTGCCAGCAGCTTCCCTGAATCCGTCGAGCAGTACTTC. This translates into CASSFPESVEQYF.